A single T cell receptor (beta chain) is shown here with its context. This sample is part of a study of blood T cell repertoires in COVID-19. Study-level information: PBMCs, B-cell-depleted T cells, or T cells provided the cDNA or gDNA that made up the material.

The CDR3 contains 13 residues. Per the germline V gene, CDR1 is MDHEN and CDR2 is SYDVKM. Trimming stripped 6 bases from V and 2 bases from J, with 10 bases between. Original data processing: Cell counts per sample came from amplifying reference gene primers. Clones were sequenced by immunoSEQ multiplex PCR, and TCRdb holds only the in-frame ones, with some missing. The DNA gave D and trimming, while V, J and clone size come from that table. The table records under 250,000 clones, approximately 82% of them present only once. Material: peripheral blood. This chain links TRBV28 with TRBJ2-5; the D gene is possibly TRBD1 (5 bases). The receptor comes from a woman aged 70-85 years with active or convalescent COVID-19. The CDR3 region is CASRVPGQETQYF. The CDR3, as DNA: TGTGCCAGCAGAGTCCCAGGGCAAGAGACCCAGTACTTC.